This T cell receptor (beta chain) was documented in a study of tumor-infiltrating lymphocytes in primary liver carcinoma. Study background: The study reported T1-T3 N0M0 tumors spanning 4.2 to 10 cm. Samples had roughly 3.5 to 8 million productive TCRbeta reads, comparable between tissue types.

The germline gives CDR1 SGHAT, CDR2 FQDESV (reference sequence). This CDR3 region has 15 residues. Researchers drew blood RNA from unsorted whole blood and extracted germline DNA as well. Prior to the surgical procedure, around 3.9 milliliters of peripheral blood were collected. This clonotype was seen just once. Using a constant-region primer together with ProtoScript II reverse transcriptase, TCR beta cDNA was made from approximately 500 ng of total RNA. Libraries of TCR beta came from three nested multiplex PCR rounds with slightly modified ARM-PCR. With TRBV1-TRBV30 forward primers and a C-beta reverse primer, the first two PCR rounds were run for around 10 cycles each. Each CDR3 protein gets one entry after TCRdb re-called the multiplex PCR reads with MiXCR. The data contain some 320,000 distinct CDR3 sequences, about 60% of them singletons.

Specimen: peripheral blood. The V call is TRBV11-1, the J call TRBJ2-6; D is perhaps TRBD1 or TRBD2 (5 bases each). This sequence originates from a man aged 35 to 55 with primary liver carcinoma and hepatitis B virus infection. Here the CDR3 reads CFSSLGETGANVLTF. The CDR3 region has the DNA TGTTTCAGCAGCTTGGGGGAGACTGGGGCCAACGTCCTGACTTTC.